A few counts support the clone carrying this T cell receptor (beta chain). The authors' processing: Estimation of nucleated cell counts relied on the amplification of reference gene primers. Repertoires were generated with immunoSEQ multiplex PCR, while TCRdb's copy carries only in-frame clones and drops some. V, J and clone size were drawn from that table, and D and trimming were deduced from the DNA. The sample comprises 110,000 or so clones, about four fifths of which are singletons, and over 8.5% rests with the top ten. The sample originates from a study of blood T cell repertoires in COVID-19. The CDR3 loop spans 16 amino acids. With 1 base clipped from V and 3 bases from J, the junction kept 3 bases outside the gene matches. Germline V CDR1 and CDR2: MGHDK, SYGVNS.

The sequenced material came from peripheral blood. This chain connects TRBV25-1 to TRBJ1-3; the match to TRBD1 covers 10 bases. This receptor was obtained from a woman between 65 and 79 years old with acute or convalescent COVID-19. The chain's CDR3 is CASSESGTGDGNTIYF. Here the CDR3 DNA reads TGTGCCAGCAGTGAATCCGGGACAGGGGATGGAAACACCATATATTTT.